The clone carrying this TCR beta chain has a handful of counts. The treatment is: PENTA 11 planned treatment interruption arm or continuous ART arm. RNA-based 3' RACE libraries used unique molecular identifiers. TCRdb reanalysed the 3' RACE reads using MiXCR and keeps one entry per CDR3 protein. The table includes about 89,000 distinct CDR3 sequences, 5.5% to 8.5% detected once. This sample was included in a study of HIV-infected children after antiretroviral therapy interruption. This CDR3 is built from 16 residues. From germline, CDR1 is MNHEY and CDR2 SVGEGT. V was clipped by 6 bases and J by 0 bases, with 16 bases between them.

The specimen comprised CD45RA+ CD4+ T cells from PBMCs, pooled from several time points, sampled from a donor given antiretroviral therapy, either interrupted or continuous. Subset of the sample: naive CD4+ CD45RA+ CD45RO- T cells. The source of this sequence is a pool of human donors with HIV. The chain joins TRBV6-2 or TRBV6-3 to TRBJ2-3; D gene ambiguous. CDR3 sequence: CASSTGWRTSTDTQYF. CDR3 coding DNA: TGTGCCAGCAGCACCGGGTGGCGTACCAGCACAGATACGCAGTATTTT.